Presented here are 10 T cell receptor beta chains from one specimen sequenced in a study of cytomegalovirus exposure and HLA in healthy donors. A multiplex PCR was run with 60 Vbeta primers and 13 Jbeta primers. Some clones are missing from TCRdb's copy, which holds only in-frame ones; the method was immunoSEQ multiplex PCR. The profile shows fewer than 65,000 clones, roughly 67% of them singletons. The sample comprised PBMCs. The receptor source for this set is a man aged 45-60 years in good health and CMV-seronegative.

On this clone itself: The junction shows a germline mismatch at one end, possibly a read error. V usage is TRBV19 and J usage is TRBJ2-7, with 9 bases fitting TRBD1. From germline, CDR1 is LNHDA and CDR2 SQIVND (reference sequence). The CDR3 loop spans 16 amino acids. CDR3 DNA sequence: TGTGCCAGTAGCGGACCCCGGACAGGGGCCTCCTACGTGCAGTACTTC. This translates into CASSGPRTGASYVQYF.

This clone was counted only a few times. In DNA form, the CDR3 reads TGTGCCTGGACCCCCAATTTTGCAATTACAAGGGGGCCTGTCCACGAGCAGTACTTC. Translation gives CAWTPNFAITRGPVHEQYF. The genes are TRBV30 and TRBJ2-7; 7 nucleotides agree with TRBD1. Germline assignment: CDR1 GTSNPN and CDR2 SVGIG (reference sequence). This CDR3 is built from 19 residues. Trimming at V came to 4 bases and at J to 5 bases, leaving 26 bases not matched to a gene.

CDR3 in DNA: TGTGCCAGCAGGTCACTAGGCGTAGATACGCAGTATTTT. Encoded protein: CASRSLGVDTQYF. V is TRBV11-2 and J is TRBJ2-3; possible D gene TRBD2, 5 bases. The CDR3 contains 13 residues. The V and J ends lost 6 bases and 5 bases respectively, with 12 bases between them. The germline V gene encodes CDR1 SGHAT and CDR2 FQNNGV. The full variable domain, rest sourced from reference TRBV11-2 and TRBJ2-3, is EAGVAQSPRYKIIEKRQSVAFWCNPISGHATLYWYQQILGQGPKLLIQFQNNGVVDDSQLPKDRFSAERLKGVDSTLKIQPAKLEDSAVYLCASRSLGVDTQYFGPGTRLTVL.

This clone occurred a few times. This chain links TRBV5-6 with TRBJ1-6, with D possibly being TRBD1 (5 bases). V dropped 1 base and J dropped 7 bases, with 9 bases sitting between them. The CDR3 runs to 14 residues. Germline CDR1 reads SGHDT; CDR2 reads YYEEEE. CDR3 region: CASSLTGSNSPLHF. CDR3 in DNA: TGTGCCAGCAGCTTGACAGGTAGCAATTCACCCCTCCACTTT. The whole variable domain, remainder taken from reference TRBV5-6 and TRBJ1-6, is DAGVTQSPTHLIKTRGQQVTLRCSPKSGHDTVSWYQQALGQGPQFIFQYYEEEERQRGNFPDRFSGHQFPNYSSELNVNALLLGDSALYLCASSLTGSNSPLHFGNGTRLTVT.

The chain couples TRBV12-2 to TRBJ2-7; TRBD2, the D gene given by the table, was not confirmed from the DNA. TRBV12-2 is given as a pseudogene. CDR3 length: 13 amino acids. In nucleotides, the CDR3 is TGTGCAAGTCTCCTTAGCGGCAGAAACGAGCAGTACTTC. Its protein product is CASLLSGRNEQYF.

V usage is TRBV5-5 and J usage is TRBJ1-3, with TRBD1 matching 7 bases. The CDR3 is 19 residues long. V lost 3 bases, J lost 0 bases, and 15 bases stayed unmatched. Per the germline V gene, CDR1 is SGHKS and CDR2 is YYEKEE (reference sequence). CDR3 sequence (DNA): TGTGCCAGCAGCTCCACGATCACTGACAGGGTCATCTCTGGAAACACCATATATTTT. Protein product: CASSSTITDRVISGNTIYF.

The chain links TRBV2 to TRBJ2-7; the match to TRBD1 covers 10 bases. The CDR3 length is 13 residues. J lost 3 bases, V lost 6 bases, and 2 bases had no gene match. The V gene's germline CDR1 is SNHLY and CDR2 FYNNEI. The CDR3 DNA sequence: TGTGCCAGCAGCGACAGGGGGCTCTACGAGCAGTACTTC. This codes for CASSDRGLYEQYF.

By sample share, this clone is medium-sized. The chain links TRBV6-5 to TRBJ1-2; D perhaps matches TRBD1 (6 bases). CDR3 length equals 14 residues. The germline V gene has CDR1 MNHEY and CDR2 SVGAGI. V lost 2 bases to trimming and J lost 8 bases, with 15 bases between them. The CDR3 DNA reads as TGTGCCAGCAGTTACGACCCTGTCAGGGGAGGCTACACCTTC. Translation gives CASSYDPVRGGYTF.

Worth noting for this clone: Other DNA sequences in the sample encode the same CDR3. The chain links TRBV7-3 to TRBJ2-5; 9 nucleotides line up with TRBD1. The CDR3 contains 15 residues. The V gene's germline CDR1 is SGHTA and CDR2 FQGTGA. V shed 2 bases, J shed 1 base, and the junction held 2 bases outside the gene matches. This CDR3 reads CASSLSTGGQETQYF. The CDR3 DNA is TGTGCCAGCAGCTTATCGACAGGGGGCCAAGAGACCCAGTACTTC.

J is TRBJ1-6 and V is TRBV5-8; 8 bases agree with TRBD1. Germline V gene sequence: CDR1 SGHTS, CDR2 YDEGEE. V shed 1 base, J shed 7 bases, and the junction held 4 bases outside the gene matches. This CDR3 spans 15 amino acids. The CDR3 is CASSLFTGGNSPLHF. Here the CDR3 DNA reads TGTGCCAGCAGCTTGTTTACAGGGGGGAATTCACCCCTCCACTTT.